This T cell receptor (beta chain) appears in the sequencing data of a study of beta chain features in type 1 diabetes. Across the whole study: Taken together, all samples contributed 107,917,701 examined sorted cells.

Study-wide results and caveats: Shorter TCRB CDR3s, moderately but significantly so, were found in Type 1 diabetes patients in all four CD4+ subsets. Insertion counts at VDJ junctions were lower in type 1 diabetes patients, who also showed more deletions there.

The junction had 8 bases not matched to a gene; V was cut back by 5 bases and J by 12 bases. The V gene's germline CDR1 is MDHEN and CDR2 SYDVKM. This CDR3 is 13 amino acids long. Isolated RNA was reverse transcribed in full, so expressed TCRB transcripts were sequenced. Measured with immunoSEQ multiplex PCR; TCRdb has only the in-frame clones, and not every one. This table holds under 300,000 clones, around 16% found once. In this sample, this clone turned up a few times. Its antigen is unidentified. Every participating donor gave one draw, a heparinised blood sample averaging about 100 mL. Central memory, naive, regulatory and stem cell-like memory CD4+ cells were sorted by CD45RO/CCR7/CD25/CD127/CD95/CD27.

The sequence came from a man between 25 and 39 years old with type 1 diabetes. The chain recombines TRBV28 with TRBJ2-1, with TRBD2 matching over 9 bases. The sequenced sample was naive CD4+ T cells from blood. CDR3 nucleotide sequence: TGTGCCAGCAGTCTGCGGGAGGGCGGTCGGCAGTTCTTC. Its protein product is CASSLREGGRQFF. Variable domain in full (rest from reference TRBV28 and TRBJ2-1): DVKVTQSSRYLVKRTGEKVFLECVQDMDHENMFWYRQDPGLGLRLIYFSYDVKMKEKGDIPEGYSVSREKKERFSLILESASTNQTSMYLCASSLREGGRQFFGPGTRLTVL.